The rows below give T cell receptor beta chains drawn from one sample of a study of cytomegalovirus exposure and HLA in healthy donors. The data were produced by immunoSEQ multiplex PCR, yet TCRdb's version contains in-frame clones alone and is incomplete. The sample shows about 120,000 clones, roughly a sixth of them seen only once. Material for sequencing was PBMCs. The source of these receptors is a female donor in good health and CMV-seropositive. Each CDR3 is given with its conserved first and last residue.

j_gene	v_gene	CDR3aa
TRBJ1-1	TRBV30	CAWSVPGQGDFARDTEAFF
TRBJ2-7	TRBV9	CASSVAGQGIYEQYF
TRBJ2-7	TRBV7-8	CASSLDRGDEQYF
TRBJ1-6	TRBV4-3	CASSQVTGVNSPLHF
TRBJ1-3	TRBV10-3	CAIRADTSSGNTIYF
TRBJ2-2	TRBV7-9	CASSPGTSGYLFGELFF
TRBJ1-1	TRBV6-6	CASSPRTGGTEAFF
TRBJ1-3	TRBV4-3	CASSQEPGAEGNTIYF
TRBJ2-3	TRBV10-1	CASSGLAGGQQYF
TRBJ1-1	TRBV5-6	CASSLEFGGTEAFF
TRBJ2-7	TRBV7-9	CASSKGTGGLLDEQYF
TRBJ1-1	TRBV7-9	CASSFPGHTNTEAFF
TRBJ2-3	TRBV5-1	CASPLGGGDTQYF
TRBJ1-1	TRBV11-3	CASSLGGGDGNTEAFF
TRBJ2-1	TRBV5-4	CASSLDRGLTEQFF